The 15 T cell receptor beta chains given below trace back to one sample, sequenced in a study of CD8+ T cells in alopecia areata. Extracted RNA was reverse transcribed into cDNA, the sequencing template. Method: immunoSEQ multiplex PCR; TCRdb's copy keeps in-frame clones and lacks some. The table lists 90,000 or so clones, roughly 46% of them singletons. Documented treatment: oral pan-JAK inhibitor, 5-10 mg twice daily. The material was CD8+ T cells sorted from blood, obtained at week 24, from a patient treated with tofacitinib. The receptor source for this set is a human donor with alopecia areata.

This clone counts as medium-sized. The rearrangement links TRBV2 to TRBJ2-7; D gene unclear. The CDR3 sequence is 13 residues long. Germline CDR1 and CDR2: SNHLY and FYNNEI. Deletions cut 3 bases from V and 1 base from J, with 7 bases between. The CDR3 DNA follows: TGTGCCAGCAGTGATTCTCCTTCCTACGAGCAGTACTTC. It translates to CASSDSPSYEQYF.

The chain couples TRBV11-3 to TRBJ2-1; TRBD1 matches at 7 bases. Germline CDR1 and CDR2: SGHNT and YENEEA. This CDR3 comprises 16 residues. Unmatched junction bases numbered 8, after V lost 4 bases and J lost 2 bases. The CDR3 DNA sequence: TGTGCCAGCAGCTCCCCCGGGACAGACCCCTACAATGAGCAGTTCTTC. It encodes CASSSPGTDPYNEQFF.

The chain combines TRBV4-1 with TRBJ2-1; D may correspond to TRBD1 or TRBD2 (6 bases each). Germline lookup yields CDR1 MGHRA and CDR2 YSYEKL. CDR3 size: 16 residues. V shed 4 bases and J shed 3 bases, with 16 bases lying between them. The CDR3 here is CASSRGEDSDYNEQFF. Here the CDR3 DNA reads TGCGCCAGCAGCCGTGGGGAGGACAGCGACTACAATGAGCAGTTCTTC.

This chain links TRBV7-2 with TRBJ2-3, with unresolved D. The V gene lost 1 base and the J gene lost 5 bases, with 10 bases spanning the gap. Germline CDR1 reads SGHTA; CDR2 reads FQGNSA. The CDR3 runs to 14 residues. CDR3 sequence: CASSLEAARDTQYF. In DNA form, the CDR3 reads TGTGCCAGCAGCTTAGAGGCGGCAAGAGATACGCAGTATTTT.

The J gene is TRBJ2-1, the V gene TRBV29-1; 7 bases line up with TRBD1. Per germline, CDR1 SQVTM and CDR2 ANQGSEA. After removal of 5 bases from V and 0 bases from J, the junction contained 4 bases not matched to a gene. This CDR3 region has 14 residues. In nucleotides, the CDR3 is TGCAGCGTTCCCAGGGGGAGCTCCTACAATGAGCAGTTCTTC. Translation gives CSVPRGSSYNEQFF.

The CDR3 region has the DNA TGCGCCAGCAGCCAAGTCCCCCTTTCCTACGAGCAGTACTTC. Translation gives CASSQVPLSYEQYF. The V gene is TRBV4-1, the J gene TRBJ2-7; D uncertain. Germline CDR1 and CDR2: MGHRA and YSYEKL. Between the trimmed V and J ends, which lost 1 base and 1 base, there was a span of 8 bases. This CDR3 has 14 residues.

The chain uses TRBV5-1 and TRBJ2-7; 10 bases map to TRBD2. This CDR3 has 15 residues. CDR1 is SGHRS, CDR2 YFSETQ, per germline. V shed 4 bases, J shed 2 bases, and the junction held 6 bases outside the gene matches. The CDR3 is CASSSTSGNTYEQYF. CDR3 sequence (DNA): TGCGCCAGCAGCAGCACTAGCGGGAACACCTACGAGCAGTACTTC.

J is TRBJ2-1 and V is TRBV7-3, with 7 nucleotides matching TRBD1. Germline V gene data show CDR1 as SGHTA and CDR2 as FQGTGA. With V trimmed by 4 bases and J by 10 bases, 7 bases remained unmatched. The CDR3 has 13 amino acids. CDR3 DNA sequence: TGTGCCAGCAGCTCCGGACAGGCCCAGGAGCAGTTCTTC. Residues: CASSSGQAQEQFF.

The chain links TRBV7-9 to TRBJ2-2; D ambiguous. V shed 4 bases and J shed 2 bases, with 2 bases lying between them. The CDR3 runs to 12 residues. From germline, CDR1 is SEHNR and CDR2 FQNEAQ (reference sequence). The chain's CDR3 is CASSYNTGELFF. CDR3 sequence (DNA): TGTGCCAGCAGCTATAACACCGGGGAGCTGTTTTTT. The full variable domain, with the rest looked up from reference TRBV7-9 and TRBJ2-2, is DTGVSQNPRHKITKRGQNVTFRCDPISEHNRLYWYRQTLGQGPEFLTYFQNEAQLEKSRLLSDRFSAERPKGSFSTLEIQRTEQGDSAMYLCASSYNTGELFFGEGSRLTVL.

Written as DNA, the CDR3 is TGCGCCAGCAGCTCCCGAGCGGGGATCTCCTACAATGAGCAGTTCTTC. It yields the protein CASSSRAGISYNEQFF. J is TRBJ2-1 and V is TRBV4-1; TRBD2 agrees at 7 bases. Trimming at V came to 5 bases and at J to 0 bases, leaving 7 bases not matched to a gene. Germline CDR1 reads MGHRA; CDR2 reads YSYEKL. This CDR3 contains 16 residues.

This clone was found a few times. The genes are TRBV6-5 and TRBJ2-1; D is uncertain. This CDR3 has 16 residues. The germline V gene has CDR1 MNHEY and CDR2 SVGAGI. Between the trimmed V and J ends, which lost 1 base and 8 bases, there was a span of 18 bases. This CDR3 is CASSYYGPSYGYEQFF. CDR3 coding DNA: TGTGCCAGCAGTTACTATGGACCAAGTTACGGATATGAGCAGTTCTTC.

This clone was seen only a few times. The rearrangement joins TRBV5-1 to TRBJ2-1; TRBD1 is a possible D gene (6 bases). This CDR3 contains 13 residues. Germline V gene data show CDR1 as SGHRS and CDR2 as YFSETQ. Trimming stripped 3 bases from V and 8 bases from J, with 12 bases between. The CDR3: CASSYYRDDEQFF. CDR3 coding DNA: TGCGCCAGCAGCTATTACAGGGATGATGAGCAGTTCTTC. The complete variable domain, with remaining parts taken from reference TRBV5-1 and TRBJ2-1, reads KAGVTQTPRYLIKTRGQQVTLSCSPISGHRSVSWYQQTPGQGLQFLFEYFSETQRNKGNFPGRFSGRQFSNSRSEMNVSTLELGDSALYLCASSYYRDDEQFFGPGTRLTVL.

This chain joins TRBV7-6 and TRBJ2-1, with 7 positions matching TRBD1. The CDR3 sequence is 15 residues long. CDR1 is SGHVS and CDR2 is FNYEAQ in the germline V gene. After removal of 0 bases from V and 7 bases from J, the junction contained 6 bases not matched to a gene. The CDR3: CASSLATGPGNEQFF. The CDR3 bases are TGTGCCAGCAGCTTAGCGACAGGGCCAGGGAATGAGCAGTTCTTC.

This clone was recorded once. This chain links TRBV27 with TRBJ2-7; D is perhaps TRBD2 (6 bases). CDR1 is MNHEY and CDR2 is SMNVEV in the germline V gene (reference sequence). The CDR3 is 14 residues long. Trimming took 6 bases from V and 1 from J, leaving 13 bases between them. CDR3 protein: CASSWGVGSYEQYF. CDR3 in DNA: TGTGCCAGCAGCTGGGGGGTCGGTTCCTACGAGCAGTACTTC.

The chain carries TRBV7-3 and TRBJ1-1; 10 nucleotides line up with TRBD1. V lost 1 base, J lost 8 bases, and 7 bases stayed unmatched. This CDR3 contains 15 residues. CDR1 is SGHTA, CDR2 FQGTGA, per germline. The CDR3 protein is CASSLSGTGVTEAFF. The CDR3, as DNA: TGTGCCAGCAGCTTAAGCGGGACAGGGGTAACCGAAGCTTTCTTT.